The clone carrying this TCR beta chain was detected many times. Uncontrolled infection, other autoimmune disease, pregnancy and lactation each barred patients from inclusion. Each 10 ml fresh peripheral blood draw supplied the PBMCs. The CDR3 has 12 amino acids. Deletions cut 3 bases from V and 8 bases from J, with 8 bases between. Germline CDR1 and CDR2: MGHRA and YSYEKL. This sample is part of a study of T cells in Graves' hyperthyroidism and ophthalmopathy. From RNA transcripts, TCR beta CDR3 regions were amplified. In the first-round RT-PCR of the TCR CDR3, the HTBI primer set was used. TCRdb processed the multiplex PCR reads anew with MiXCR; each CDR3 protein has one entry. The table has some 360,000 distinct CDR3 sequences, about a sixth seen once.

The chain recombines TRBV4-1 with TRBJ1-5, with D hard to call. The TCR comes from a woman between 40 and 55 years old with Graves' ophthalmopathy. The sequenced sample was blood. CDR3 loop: CASSQGFEPQHF. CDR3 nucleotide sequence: TGCGCCAGCAGCCAGGGGTTCGAGCCCCAGCATTTT.